This is a list of T cell receptor beta chains from one sample in a study of cytomegalovirus exposure and HLA in healthy donors. TCRdb's table, derived via immunoSEQ multiplex PCR, lists solely in-frame clones and lacks some. The sample includes some 77,000 clones, roughly 80% of them seen just once. Sequenced input: PBMCs. The receptors derive from a woman aged 40-49 years in good health and CMV-seropositive. Both conserved end residues are part of each CDR3. The D gene is left open where the match is weak.

TRBJ2-5	NA	TRBV5-5	CASGYGSATQYF
TRBJ2-7	TRBD2	TRBV28	CASSLGELAGEF
TRBJ2-1	TRBD1	TRBV30	CAWFQGQYNEQFF
TRBJ1-2	NA	TRBV7-2	CASSLGGGHQYGYTF
TRBJ2-1	NA	TRBV5-8	CASSPAGVASYNEQFF
TRBJ1-5	NA	TRBV7-7	CASSLGSAFWPQHF
TRBJ1-2	TRBD1	TRBV30	CAWSPPGQGANGYTF
TRBJ1-5	NA	TRBV6-1	CASNQRGPQHF
TRBJ1-4	TRBD1	TRBV2	CASSGRGLEKLFF
TRBJ2-7	NA	TRBV13	CASSWSLTRPYEQYF
TRBJ1-5	NA	TRBV6-5	CASRVDSRQGPQHF
TRBJ2-3	TRBD2	TRBV14	CASSQESTSGGTDTQYF